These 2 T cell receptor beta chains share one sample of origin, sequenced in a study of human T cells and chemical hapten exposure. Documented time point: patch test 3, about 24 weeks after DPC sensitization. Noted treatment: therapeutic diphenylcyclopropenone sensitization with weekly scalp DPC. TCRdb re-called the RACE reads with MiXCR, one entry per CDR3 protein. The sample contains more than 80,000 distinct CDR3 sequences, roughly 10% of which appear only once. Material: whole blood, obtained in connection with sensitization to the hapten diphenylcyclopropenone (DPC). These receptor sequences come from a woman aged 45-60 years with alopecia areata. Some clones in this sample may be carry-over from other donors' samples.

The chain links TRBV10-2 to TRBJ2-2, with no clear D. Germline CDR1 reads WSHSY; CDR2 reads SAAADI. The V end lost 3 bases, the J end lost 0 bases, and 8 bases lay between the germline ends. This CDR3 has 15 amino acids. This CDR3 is CASSEVEANTGELFF. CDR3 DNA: TGCGCCAGCAGTGAAGTCGAAGCGAACACCGGGGAGCTGTTTTTT.

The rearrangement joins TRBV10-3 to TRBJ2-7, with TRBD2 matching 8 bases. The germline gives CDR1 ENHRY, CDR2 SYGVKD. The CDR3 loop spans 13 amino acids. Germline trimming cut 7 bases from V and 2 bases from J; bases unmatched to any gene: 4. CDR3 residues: CAIKNSGTYEQYF. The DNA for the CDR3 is TGTGCCATCAAGAATAGCGGGACCTACGAGCAGTACTTC.